The entry that follows covers one TCR beta chain sequence. Its antigen is not identified. This record comes from a study of T cell responses to AZD1222 COVID-19 vaccine. TCRdb's copy holds only in-frame clones and misses some; the assay was immunoSEQ multiplex PCR. The profile shows 120,000 or so clones, about nine tenths of them singletons. General study findings and limits: Just 5 or 6 AZD1222 recipients tested seropositive at baseline. Mapped onto spike, vaccine-associated CD4 TCRs spanned it and were dominant at 160-218 and 743-854.

The receptor comes from an adult in good health. This specimen consisted of peripheral blood, obtained on day 0 of AZD1222 vaccination.

CDR3 in amino acids: CSVEVPPDRVVGLNYNEQFF. CDR3 DNA sequence: TGCAGCGTTGAAGTTCCACCGGACAGGGTAGTAGGGCTAAACTACAATGAGCAGTTCTTC. The gene calls are TRBV29-1 and TRBJ2-1; 8 nucleotides line up with TRBD1. Per germline, CDR1 SQVTM and CDR2 ANQGSEA. Trimming took 1 base from V and 3 from J; bases not matched to a gene: 20. The CDR3 contains 20 residues.